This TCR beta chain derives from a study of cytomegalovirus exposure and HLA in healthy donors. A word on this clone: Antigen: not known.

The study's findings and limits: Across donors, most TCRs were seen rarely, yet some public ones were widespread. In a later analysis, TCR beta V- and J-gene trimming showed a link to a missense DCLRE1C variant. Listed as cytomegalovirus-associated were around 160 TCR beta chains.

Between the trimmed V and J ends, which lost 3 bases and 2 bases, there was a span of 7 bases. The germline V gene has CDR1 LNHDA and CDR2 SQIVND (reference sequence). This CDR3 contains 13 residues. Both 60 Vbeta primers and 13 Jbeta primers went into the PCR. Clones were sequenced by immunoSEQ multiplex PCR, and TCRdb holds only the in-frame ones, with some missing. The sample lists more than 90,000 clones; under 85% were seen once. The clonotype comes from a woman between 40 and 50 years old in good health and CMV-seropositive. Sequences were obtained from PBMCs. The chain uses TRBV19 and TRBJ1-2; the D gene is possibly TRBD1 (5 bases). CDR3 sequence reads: CASSIDRNYGYTF. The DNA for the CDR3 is TGTGCCAGTAGTATCGACAGAAACTATGGCTACACCTTC.